This T cell receptor beta chain originates from a study of T cell responses to AZD1222 COVID-19 vaccine. The table came from immunoSEQ multiplex PCR; TCRdb's copy has only in-frame clones and leaves some out. The sample has about 180,000 clones; about 90% are singletons. The CDR3 loop spans 14 amino acids. The germline CDR1 and CDR2 sequences are SGHNT and YENEEA. The trim removed 5 bases at V and 5 bases at J, leaving 4 bases unmatched. Study-wide results and limits: Among AZD1222 vaccinees, only six were seropositive at baseline.

To note about this clone: The antigen is undetermined.

This sequence was found in an adult who received the AZD1222 COVID-19 vaccine. The sequencing here drew on peripheral blood, taken 28 days after the second AZD1222 dose. The gene calls are TRBV11-3 and TRBJ2-1; 9 bases agree with TRBD1. DNA for the CDR3: TGTGCCAGCAGCGAACAGGGGGCGAACAATGAGCAGTTCTTC. Protein product: CASSEQGANNEQFF.